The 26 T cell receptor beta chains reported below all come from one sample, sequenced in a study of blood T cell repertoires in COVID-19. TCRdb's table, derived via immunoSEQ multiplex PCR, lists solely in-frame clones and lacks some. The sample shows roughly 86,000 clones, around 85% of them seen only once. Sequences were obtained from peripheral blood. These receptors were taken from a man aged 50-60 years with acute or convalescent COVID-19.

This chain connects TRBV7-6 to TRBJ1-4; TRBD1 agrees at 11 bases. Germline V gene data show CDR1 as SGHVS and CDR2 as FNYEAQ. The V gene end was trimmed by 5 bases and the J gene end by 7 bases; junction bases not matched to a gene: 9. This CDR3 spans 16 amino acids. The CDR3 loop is CASSPSGQGAFEKLFF. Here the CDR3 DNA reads TGTGCCAGCAGCCCGTCAGGACAGGGGGCTTTTGAAAAACTGTTTTTT.

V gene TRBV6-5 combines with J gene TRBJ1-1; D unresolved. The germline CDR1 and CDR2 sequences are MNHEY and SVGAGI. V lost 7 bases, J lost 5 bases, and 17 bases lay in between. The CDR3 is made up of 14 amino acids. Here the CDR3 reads CASTNGEVGTEAFF. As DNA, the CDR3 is TGTGCCAGCACTAATGGGGAGGTTGGGACTGAAGCTTTCTTT.

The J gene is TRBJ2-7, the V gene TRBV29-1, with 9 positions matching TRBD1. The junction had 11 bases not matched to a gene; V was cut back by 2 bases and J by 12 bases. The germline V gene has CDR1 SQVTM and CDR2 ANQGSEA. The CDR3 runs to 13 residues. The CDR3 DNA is TGCAGCGTTGAATCGGACAGGGGCCGGAGGCTGTACTTC. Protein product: CSVESDRGRRLYF.

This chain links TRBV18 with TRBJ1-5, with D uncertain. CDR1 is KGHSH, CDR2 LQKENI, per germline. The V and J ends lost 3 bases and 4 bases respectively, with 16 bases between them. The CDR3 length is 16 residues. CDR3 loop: CASSPSGGWLNQPQHF. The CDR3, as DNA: TGTGCCAGCTCACCTTCGGGTGGGTGGTTGAATCAGCCCCAGCATTTT.

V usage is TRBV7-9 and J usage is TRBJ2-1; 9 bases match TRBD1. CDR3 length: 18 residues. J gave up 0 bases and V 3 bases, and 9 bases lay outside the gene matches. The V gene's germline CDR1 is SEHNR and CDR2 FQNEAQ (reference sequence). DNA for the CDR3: TGTGCCAGCAGCTTCAATCCGGGACAGGGCGACTCCTACAATGAGCAGTTCTTC. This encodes CASSFNPGQGDSYNEQFF.

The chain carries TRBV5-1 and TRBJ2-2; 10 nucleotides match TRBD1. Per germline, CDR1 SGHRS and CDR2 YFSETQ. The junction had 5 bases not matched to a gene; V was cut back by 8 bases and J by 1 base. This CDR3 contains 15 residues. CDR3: CASNRDRGNTGELFF. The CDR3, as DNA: TGCGCCAGTAACCGGGACAGGGGGAACACCGGGGAGCTGTTTTTT.

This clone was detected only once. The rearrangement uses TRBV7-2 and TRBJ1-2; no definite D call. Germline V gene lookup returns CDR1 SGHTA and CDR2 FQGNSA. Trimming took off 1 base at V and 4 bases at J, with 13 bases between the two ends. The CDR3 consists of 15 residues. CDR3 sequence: CASSLEIGIGYGYTF. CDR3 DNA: TGTGCCAGCAGCTTAGAAATCGGTATTGGCTATGGCTACACCTTC.

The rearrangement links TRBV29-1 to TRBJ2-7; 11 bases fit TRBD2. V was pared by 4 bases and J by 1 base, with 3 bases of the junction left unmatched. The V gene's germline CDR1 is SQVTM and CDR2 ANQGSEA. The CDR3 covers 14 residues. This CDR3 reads CSVGRLAGSYEQYF. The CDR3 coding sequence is TGCAGCGTTGGGAGACTAGCGGGATCCTACGAGCAGTACTTC.

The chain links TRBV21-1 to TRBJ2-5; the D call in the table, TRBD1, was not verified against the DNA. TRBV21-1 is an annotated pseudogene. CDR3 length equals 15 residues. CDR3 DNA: TGTGCCAGCAGCAAAGTGGGACAGGGCCGAGAGACCCAGTACTTC. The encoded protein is CASSKVGQGRETQYF.

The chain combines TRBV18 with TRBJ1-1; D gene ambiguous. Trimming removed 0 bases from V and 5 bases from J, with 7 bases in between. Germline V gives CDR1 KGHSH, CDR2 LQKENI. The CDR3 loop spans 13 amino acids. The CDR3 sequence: CASSPPEETEAFF. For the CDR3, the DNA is TGTGCCAGCTCACCACCCGAGGAGACTGAAGCTTTCTTT.

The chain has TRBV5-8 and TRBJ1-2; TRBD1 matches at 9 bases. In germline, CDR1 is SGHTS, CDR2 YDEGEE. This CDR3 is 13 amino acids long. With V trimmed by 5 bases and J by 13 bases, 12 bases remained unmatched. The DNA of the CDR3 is TGTGCCAGCAGTTATAGGACAGGGGAAAGGAGCACCTTC. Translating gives CASSYRTGERSTF.

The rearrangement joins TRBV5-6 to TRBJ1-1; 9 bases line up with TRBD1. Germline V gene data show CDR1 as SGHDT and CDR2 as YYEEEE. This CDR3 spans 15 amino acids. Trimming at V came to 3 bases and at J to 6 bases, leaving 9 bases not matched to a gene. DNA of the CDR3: TGTGCCAGCAGCTCTACAGGGGGCTGGGGCTCTGAAGCTTTCTTT. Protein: CASSSTGGWGSEAFF.

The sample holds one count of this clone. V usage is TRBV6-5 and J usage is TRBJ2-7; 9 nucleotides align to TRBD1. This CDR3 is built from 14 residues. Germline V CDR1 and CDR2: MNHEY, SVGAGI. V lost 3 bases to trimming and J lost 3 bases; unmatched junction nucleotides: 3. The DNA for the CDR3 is TGTGCCAGCAGTTATGGGACAGGGTTCTACGAGCAGTACTTC. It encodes CASSYGTGFYEQYF.

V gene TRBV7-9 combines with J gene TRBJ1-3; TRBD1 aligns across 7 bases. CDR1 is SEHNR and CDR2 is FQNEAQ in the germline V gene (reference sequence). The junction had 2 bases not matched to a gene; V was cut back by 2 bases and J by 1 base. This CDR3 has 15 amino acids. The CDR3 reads CASSLSGGSGNTIYF. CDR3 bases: TGTGCCAGCAGCTTATCAGGGGGGTCTGGAAACACCATATATTTT.

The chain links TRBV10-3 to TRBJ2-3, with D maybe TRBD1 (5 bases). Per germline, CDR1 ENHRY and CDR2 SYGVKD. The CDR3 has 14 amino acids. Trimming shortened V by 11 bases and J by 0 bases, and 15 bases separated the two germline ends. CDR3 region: CAARQTLSTDTQYF. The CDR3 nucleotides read TGTGCCGCCAGACAGACCCTCAGCACAGATACGCAGTATTTT.

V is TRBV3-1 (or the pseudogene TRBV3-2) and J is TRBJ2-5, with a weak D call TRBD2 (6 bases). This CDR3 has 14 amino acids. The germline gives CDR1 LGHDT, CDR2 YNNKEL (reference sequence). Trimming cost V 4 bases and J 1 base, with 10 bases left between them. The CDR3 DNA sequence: TGTGCCAGCAGCCCCTGGGGGGTCCAAGAGACCCAGTACTTC. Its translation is CASSPWGVQETQYF.

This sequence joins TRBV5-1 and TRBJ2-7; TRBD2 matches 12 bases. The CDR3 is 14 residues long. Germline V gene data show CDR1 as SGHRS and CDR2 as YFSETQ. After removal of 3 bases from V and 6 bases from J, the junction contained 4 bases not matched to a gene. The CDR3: CASSSTSGSPEQYF. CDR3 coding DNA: TGCGCCAGCAGCTCGACTAGCGGGAGTCCCGAGCAGTACTTC.

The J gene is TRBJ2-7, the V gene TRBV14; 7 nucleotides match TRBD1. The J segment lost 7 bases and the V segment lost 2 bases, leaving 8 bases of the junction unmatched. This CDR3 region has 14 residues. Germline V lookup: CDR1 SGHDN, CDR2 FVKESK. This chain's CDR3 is CASSQRDRVGEQYF. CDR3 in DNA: TGTGCCAGCAGCCAACGCGACAGGGTAGGGGAGCAGTACTTC.

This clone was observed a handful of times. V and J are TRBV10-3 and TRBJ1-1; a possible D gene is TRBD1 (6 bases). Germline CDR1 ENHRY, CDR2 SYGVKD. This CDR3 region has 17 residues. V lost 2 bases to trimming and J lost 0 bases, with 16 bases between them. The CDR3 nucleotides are TGTGCCATCAGTGAGGGAGGGGGGGCGAGTATGAACACTGAAGCTTTCTTT. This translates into CAISEGGGASMNTEAFF.

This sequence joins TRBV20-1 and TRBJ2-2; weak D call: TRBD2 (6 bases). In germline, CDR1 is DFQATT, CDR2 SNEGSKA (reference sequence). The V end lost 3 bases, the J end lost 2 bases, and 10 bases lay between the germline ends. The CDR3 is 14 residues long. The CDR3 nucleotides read TGCAGTGCTAGTGGTAGCGGAAACACCGGGGAGCTGTTTTTT. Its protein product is CSASGSGNTGELFF.

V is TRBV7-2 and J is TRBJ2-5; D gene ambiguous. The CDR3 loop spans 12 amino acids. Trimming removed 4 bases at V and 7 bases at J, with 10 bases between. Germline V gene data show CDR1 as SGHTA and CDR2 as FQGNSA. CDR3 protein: CASSSETGTQYF. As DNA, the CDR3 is TGTGCCAGCAGCTCCGAGACGGGGACCCAGTACTTC.

The CDR3 protein is CASSSQSYEQYF. Written as DNA, the CDR3 is TGTGCCAGCAGTTCACAATCCTACGAGCAGTACTTC. V gene TRBV6-6 combines with J gene TRBJ2-7, with no clear D. Germline V gene sequence: CDR1 MNHNY, CDR2 SVGAGI (reference sequence). Trimming pared 4 bases from V and 1 base from J, leaving 5 bases between. The CDR3 is made up of 12 amino acids.

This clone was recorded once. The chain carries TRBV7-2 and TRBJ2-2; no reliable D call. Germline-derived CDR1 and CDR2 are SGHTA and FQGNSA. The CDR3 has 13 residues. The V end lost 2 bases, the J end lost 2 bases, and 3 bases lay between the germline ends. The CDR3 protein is CASSLTNTGELFF. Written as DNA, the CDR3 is TGTGCCAGCAGCTTAACTAACACCGGGGAGCTGTTTTTT.

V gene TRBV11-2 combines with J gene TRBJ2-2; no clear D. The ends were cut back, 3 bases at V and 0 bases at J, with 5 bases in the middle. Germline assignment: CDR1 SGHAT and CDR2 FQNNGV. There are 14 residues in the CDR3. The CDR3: CASSFIANTGELFF. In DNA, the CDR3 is TGTGCCAGCAGCTTCATAGCGAACACCGGGGAGCTGTTTTTT.

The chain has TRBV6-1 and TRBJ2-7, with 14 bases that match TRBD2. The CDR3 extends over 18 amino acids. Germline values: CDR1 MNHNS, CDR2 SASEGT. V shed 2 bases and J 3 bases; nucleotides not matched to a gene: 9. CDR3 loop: CASSEFPVGLAGGYEQYF. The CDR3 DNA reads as TGTGCCAGCAGTGAATTTCCCGTCGGACTAGCGGGGGGCTACGAGCAGTACTTC.

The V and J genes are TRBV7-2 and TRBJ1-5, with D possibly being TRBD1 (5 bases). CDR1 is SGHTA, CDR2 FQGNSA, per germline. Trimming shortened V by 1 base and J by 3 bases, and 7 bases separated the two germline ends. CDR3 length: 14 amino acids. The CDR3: CASSLGQNNQPQHF. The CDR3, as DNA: TGTGCCAGCAGCTTAGGACAGAACAATCAGCCCCAGCATTTT.